Sequencing of this T cell receptor beta chain was carried out in a study of OX40 agonist ivuxolimab in advanced cancers. Across the whole study: Averaging about 60 years in age, with a range of 23 to 79, the cohort was 80% to 90% male. Three partial responders included one hepatocellular carcinoma patient and two cutaneous melanoma patients. Study outcomes and limitations: Antigen specificity of clonally expanded peripheral T cells was not established. Nonresponders, in some cases, also had low normalized T-cell clonal expansion.

CDR1 is SGHNT and CDR2 is YENEEA in the germline V gene. The CDR3 is 15 amino acids. Trimming cost V 6 bases and J 4 bases, with 19 bases left between them. As concerns this clone: Antigen specificity is unknown.

Libraries were prepared by immunoSEQ multiplex PCR; TCRdb keeps only in-frame clonotypes and omits some of them. The sample shows 53,000 or so clones, 84% of them seen only once. The chain joins TRBV11-3 to TRBJ2-7, with D hard to call. The sequencing used CD4+ or CD8+ T cells sorted from blood, collected in a trial of the OX40 agonist ivuxolimab. This clonotype was sampled from an adult with an advanced solid tumor such as melanoma, head and neck, liver or kidney cancer. CDR3 residues: CASRIPGRQRYEQYF. The CDR3 DNA follows: TGTGCCAGCAGAATTCCGGGCAGGCAGAGGTACGAGCAGTACTTC.